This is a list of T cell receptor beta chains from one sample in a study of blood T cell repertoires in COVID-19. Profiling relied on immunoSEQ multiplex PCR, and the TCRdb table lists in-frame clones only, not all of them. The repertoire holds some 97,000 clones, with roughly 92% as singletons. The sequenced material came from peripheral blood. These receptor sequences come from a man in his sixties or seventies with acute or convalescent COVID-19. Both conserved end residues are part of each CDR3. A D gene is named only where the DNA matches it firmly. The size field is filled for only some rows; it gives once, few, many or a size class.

CASSQEGGQRQRQPQHF	TGTGCCAGCAGCCAAGAGGGCGGGCAGAGGCAGCGGCAGCCCCAGCATTTT	TRBJ1-5	.	TRBV4-2	.
CASSIPGEKLFF	TGTGCCAGCAGCATCCCGGGGGAAAAACTGTTTTTT	TRBJ1-4	.	TRBV12-3/TRBV12-4	.
CASSPDGTAQETQYF	TGTGCCAGCAGCCCCGACGGGACAGCCCAAGAGACCCAGTACTTC	TRBJ2-5	TRBD1	TRBV6-5	.
CSVDRGTEAFF	TGCAGCGTTGACAGGGGCACTGAAGCTTTCTTT	TRBJ1-1	.	TRBV29-1	.
CASSPTSGFQETQYF	TGTGCCAGCTCACCAACTAGCGGATTCCAAGAGACCCAGTACTTC	TRBJ2-5	TRBD2	TRBV18	.
CASSPLDRDRQYEQYF	TGTGCCAGCAGCCCCTTAGACCGGGATAGGCAATACGAGCAGTACTTC	TRBJ2-7	.	TRBV4-2	.
CASSVLTGSGNTIYF	TGTGCCAGCAGCGTCCTGACAGGGAGTGGAAACACCATATATTTT	TRBJ1-3	TRBD1	TRBV7-9	.
CASSERKGDGEQFF	TGTGCCAGCAGTGAAAGGAAGGGGGACGGTGAGCAGTTCTTC	TRBJ2-1	.	TRBV2	.
CASSIQVADTQYF	TGTGCCAGTAGTATACAGGTAGCAGATACGCAGTATTTT	TRBJ2-3	.	TRBV19	.
CASSPIVTGPNTEAFF	TGCGCCAGCAGCCCCATTGTGACAGGGCCGAACACTGAAGCTTTCTTT	TRBJ1-1	TRBD1	TRBV5-1	once
CATSDFGRGLSGELFF	TGTGCCACCAGTGATTTTGGCAGGGGGCTTTCCGGGGAGCTGTTTTTT	TRBJ2-2	TRBD1	TRBV24-1	.
CSVGTATEAFF	TGCAGCGTAGGGACAGCCACTGAAGCTTTCTTT	TRBJ1-1	TRBD1	TRBV29-1	.
CASSRAGGPIDTQYF	TGTGCCAGCAGCCGAGCGGGAGGGCCGATAGATACGCAGTATTTT	TRBJ2-3	TRBD2	TRBV7-8	.
CASSQDWPAGGGETQYF	TGTGCCAGCAGCCAAGATTGGCCAGCGGGGGGAGGAGAGACCCAGTACTTC	TRBJ2-5	TRBD2	TRBV4-2	.
CASIPPGGLAGINEQFF	TGTGCCAGCATCCCACCCGGGGGACTAGCGGGAATAAATGAGCAGTTCTTC	TRBJ2-1	TRBD2	TRBV5-5	.
CASSWTLGQPQHF	TGTGCCAGCAGTTGGACATTGGGTCAGCCCCAGCATTTT	TRBJ1-5	.	TRBV6-2/TRBV6-3	.
CASTWDSREQYF	TGTGCCAGCACCTGGGACAGTCGAGAGCAGTACTTC	TRBJ2-7	TRBD1	TRBV2	.
CASSYSRRAGNTIYF	TGTGCCAGCAGTTACTCCCGCAGGGCTGGAAACACCATATATTTT	TRBJ1-3	.	TRBV6-5	.
CASSPSSSGTYEQYF	TGTGCCAGCAGCCCCAGCTCTAGCGGAACCTACGAGCAGTACTTC	TRBJ2-7	TRBD2	TRBV9	.
CASSYSFRVTYEQYF	TGTGCCAGCAGTTACTCGTTTCGGGTCACCTACGAGCAGTACTTC	TRBJ2-7	.	TRBV6-5	.
CASSVTGGIGYTF	TGTGCCAGCAGCGTGACAGGGGGGATTGGCTACACCTTC	TRBJ1-2	TRBD1	TRBV25-1	.
CASSLGGMTNEKLFF	TGTGCCAGCAGCTTAGGCGGGATGACTAATGAAAAACTGTTTTTT	TRBJ1-4	.	TRBV7-2	.
CASRLNRNEQYF	TGTGCCAGCAGACTGAACAGAAACGAGCAGTACTTC	TRBJ2-7	.	TRBV5-6	.
CATSDSGGAPREQFF	TGTGCCACCAGTGATTCCGGTGGAGCCCCTCGGGAGCAGTTCTTC	TRBJ2-1	.	TRBV24-1	once
CASGLAEPSTDTQYF	TGTGCTAGTGGTTTAGCGGAACCTAGCACAGATACGCAGTATTTT	TRBJ2-3	.	TRBV12-5	.
CATQGELNTEAFF	TGTGCCACACAGGGGGAGCTAAACACTGAAGCTTTCTTT	TRBJ1-1	TRBD1	TRBV2	.
CASSPLANSYNEQFF	TGTGCCAGCAGTCCACTAGCGAATTCTTACAATGAGCAGTTCTTC	TRBJ2-1	TRBD2	TRBV7-3	.
CASSRPGEMGAFF	TGTGCCAGCAGCCGCCCAGGGGAAATGGGAGCTTTCTTT	TRBJ1-1	.	TRBV7-9	.